These T cell receptor beta chains were read from a single sample in a study of Ad26.COV2.S vaccination and SARS-CoV-2 variants. Assay: immunoSEQ multiplex PCR; the TCRdb copy retains only in-frame clones and omits some. This sample has 250,000 or so clones, with approximately 88% found just once. Here the sequenced sample was peripheral blood, taken in a trial of Ad26.COV2.S vaccine versus placebo. Receptors originate from a person aged 18-65 years who received the Ad26.COV2.S COVID-19 vaccine or a placebo. CDR3s include the opening cysteine and the closing phenylalanine or tryptophan. Each record gives: J gene, clone size, D gene, V gene, CDR3 DNA, CDR3 protein. A D gene is named only where the DNA matches it firmly. A clone size is listed for some rows: how often the clone was seen (once, few, many), or a class if it is expanded.

TRBJ1-1,.,.,TRBV12-3/TRBV12-4,TGTGCCAGCACCCTACAGGGTGAAGCTTTCTTT,CASTLQGEAFF
TRBJ1-5,few,.,TRBV27,TGTGCCAGCAGTTTATCGTACAGGGTTCAGCCCCAGCATTTT,CASSLSYRVQPQHF
TRBJ2-7,.,.,TRBV14,TGTGCCAGCAGCCAAGATCTTAGTCCAGGGTACTCCTACGAGCAGTACTTC,CASSQDLSPGYSYEQYF
TRBJ1-1,.,.,TRBV12-5,TGTGCTAGTCGGGGTTTAAACACTGAAGCTTTCTTT,CASRGLNTEAFF
TRBJ2-5,.,TRBD2,TRBV2,TGTGCCAGCAGTCCTAGCGGGGGGGCCCCGAAGGAGTACCAAGAGACCCAGTACTTC,CASSPSGGAPKEYQETQYF
TRBJ2-1,.,.,TRBV9,TGTGCCAGCAGCGTAGACTTTAGCTCCTACAATGAGCAGTTCTTC,CASSVDFSSYNEQFF
TRBJ2-2,.,.,TRBV7-3,TGTGCCAGCAGCTTTGGTAGCAGCCGCGCGAACACCGGGGAGCTGTTTTTT,CASSFGSSRANTGELFF
TRBJ2-7,.,.,TRBV4-3,TGCGCCAGCAGCCAAGGGAGGACAGTCGACGAGCAGTACTTC,CASSQGRTVDEQYF
TRBJ1-1,.,.,TRBV9,TGTGCCAGCAACCCCCAGGCGAACACTGAAGCTTTCTTT,CASNPQANTEAFF
TRBJ2-4,.,.,TRBV13,TGTGCCAGCAGCTTTAGTAGGGAGCTGGCCAAAAACATTCAGTACTTC,CASSFSRELAKNIQYF
TRBJ2-1,.,.,TRBV10-2,TGCGCCAGCAGTGATCGACAGTTATACAATGAGCAGTTCTTC,CASSDRQLYNEQFF
TRBJ2-2,once,.,TRBV4-2,TGTGCCAGCAGCCAATTTGAATTGAACACCGGGGAGCTGTTTTTT,CASSQFELNTGELFF
TRBJ2-5,.,.,TRBV27,TGTGCCAGCAGTTTAGGACGAATTGAGGGAGAGACCCAGTACTTC,CASSLGRIEGETQYF
TRBJ2-3,.,.,TRBV6-4,TGTGCCAGCAGTCCCGGGACTAGCACAGATACGCAGTATTTT,CASSPGTSTDTQYF
TRBJ2-3,.,.,TRBV6-5,TGTGCCAGCAGTTACTCGTACCAGACCCTATCGGATACGCAGTATTTT,CASSYSYQTLSDTQYF
TRBJ1-3,.,.,TRBV30,TGTGCCTGGGGCCCTCTCTCTGGAAACACCATATATTTT,CAWGPLSGNTIYF
TRBJ1-1,.,.,TRBV18,TGTGCCAGCTCACCAGTGGGTGGCAACACTGAAGCTTTCTTT,CASSPVGGNTEAFF
TRBJ1-5,.,.,TRBV5-6,TGTGCCAGCAGCTTGGGGACGGAGGAGCCCCAGCATTTT,CASSLGTEEPQHF
TRBJ2-3,.,.,TRBV3-1/TRBV3-2,TGTGCCAGCAGCCCAGGGGGCGGGGGAACAGATACGCAGTATTTT,CASSPGGGGTDTQYF
TRBJ2-1,.,.,TRBV7-8,TGTGCCAGCAGCTTAGGGGGGTTTGACAATGAGCAGTTCTTC,CASSLGGFDNEQFF
TRBJ2-2,.,TRBD2,TRBV10-3,TGTGCCATCAGAAGGGGACTAGCGGGGACCGGGGAGCTGTTTTTT,CAIRRGLAGTGELFF
TRBJ2-1,.,.,TRBV9,TGTGCCAGCAGCGTAGGGTGGAACAATGAGCAGTTCTTC,CASSVGWNNEQFF
TRBJ2-1,.,.,TRBV7-2,TGTGCCAGCAGCTTTGGGACCTACTACAATGAGCAGTTCTTC,CASSFGTYYNEQFF
TRBJ2-3,.,TRBD2,TRBV7-2,TGTGCCAGCAGCCCTAGCGGCCTTATCACAGATACGCAGTATTTT,CASSPSGLITDTQYF
TRBJ1-6,.,.,TRBV25-1,TGTGCCAGCCGGCCGCAGACAGATAATTCACCCCTCCACTTT,CASRPQTDNSPLHF
TRBJ2-1,many,TRBD2,TRBV4-2,TGTGCCAGCAGCCAAGATCGGCTAGCGGGAGAGTTGTCCTACAATGAGCAGTTCTTC,CASSQDRLAGELSYNEQFF
TRBJ2-5,.,.,TRBV5-5,TGTGCCAGCACCCCGCGGCACTTCGAGACCCAGTACTTC,CASTPRHFETQYF
TRBJ1-4,.,.,TRBV4-3,TGCGCCAGCAGCCAAGAAGGGCTTGGAAAACTGTTTTTT,CASSQEGLGKLFF
TRBJ2-5,.,TRBD2,TRBV12-5,TGTGCTAGTGCCTTGGGACTAGCGGGAGGGAGGAGGGAGACCCAGTACTTC,CASALGLAGGRRETQYF
TRBJ1-1,once,.,TRBV9,TGTGCCAGCAGCGTAGAGTCCATGAACACTGAAGCTTTCTTT,CASSVESMNTEAFF
TRBJ1-4,.,TRBD1,TRBV18,TGTGCCAGCTCACCGGCGCCAGGGGGAATCACTAATGAAAAACTGTTTTTT,CASSPAPGGITNEKLFF
TRBJ2-7,.,.,TRBV6-2/TRBV6-3,TGTGCCAGCAGTTTCCGCCGTAGGGAGCAGTACTTC,CASSFRRREQYF
TRBJ1-4,.,.,TRBV7-2,TGTGCCAGCAGCCCCGGGGCAAGCCGGGCGCAAGGAAAACTGTTTTTT,CASSPGASRAQGKLFF
TRBJ1-1,.,.,TRBV2,TGTGCCAGCAGTGAAAGGGGGGGCATGAACACTGAAGCTTTCTTT,CASSERGGMNTEAFF
TRBJ1-5,.,TRBD1,TRBV18,TGTGCCAGCTCAACCGGGACAGGGTTTCAGCCCCAGCATTTT,CASSTGTGFQPQHF
TRBJ2-2,.,.,TRBV12-3/TRBV12-4,TGTGCCAGCAGTTCACGTATGGGGGAGCTGTTTTTT,CASSSRMGELFF
TRBJ2-3,.,.,TRBV10-2,TGCGCCAGCAGTGAGTTTGGCAGGACTAGCACAGATACGCAGTATTTT,CASSEFGRTSTDTQYF
TRBJ1-5,.,.,TRBV6-1,TGTGCCAGCAGTGAAGTGAGGGGGCAGCCCCAGCATTTT,CASSEVRGQPQHF
TRBJ1-1,few,TRBD1,TRBV7-2,TGTGCCAGCAGCTTACGGACAGGGTCGAACACTGAAGCTTTCTTT,CASSLRTGSNTEAFF
TRBJ1-3,.,TRBD1,TRBV30,TGTGCCTGGACCTACAGGGGAACGGGAAACACCATATATTTT,CAWTYRGTGNTIYF
TRBJ2-5,once,.,TRBV29-1,TGCAGCGTTGCCAGGCAAGAGACCCAGTACTTC,CSVARQETQYF
TRBJ2-3,.,.,TRBV28,TGTGCCAGCACCTTAGGGGATACGCAGTATTTT,CASTLGDTQYF
TRBJ2-3,.,.,TRBV5-8,TGTGCCAGCAGCTTGGCCAGAGACCTCCATTATGATACGCAGTATTTT,CASSLARDLHYDTQYF
TRBJ2-3,.,TRBD2,TRBV29-1,TGCAGCGTTGTCTCAGGACTAGCCCCAGATACGCAGTATTTT,CSVVSGLAPDTQYF